Each of the 15 T cell receptor beta chains below was sequenced from the same sample in a study of blood T cells in healthy people across ages. A sample-barcoded 5' primer and a J-beta primer mix were used in a second PCR of about 6 to 11 cycles. TCRdb redid the calling of the 5' RACE reads with MiXCR, one entry per CDR3 protein. Of 1.5 million to 2 million distinct CDR3 sequences in the sample, about two fifths were seen once. The sequencing input was blood. These receptors came from a human donor in good health.

The rearrangement links TRBV20-1 to TRBJ2-2; D may be TRBD1 (6 bases). This CDR3 is 14 amino acids long. Germline-derived CDR1 and CDR2 are DFQATT and SNEGSKA (reference sequence). V was clipped by 1 base and J by 5 bases, with 11 bases between them. The CDR3 sequence is CSARVQGKTGELFF. CDR3 sequence (DNA): TGCAGTGCTAGAGTACAGGGAAAAACCGGGGAGCTGTTTTTT.

The V call is TRBV20-1, the J call TRBJ2-3, with D possibly TRBD1 on 8 matching bases. V lost 6 bases and J 3 bases, leaving 19 bases between the germline ends. The length of the CDR3 is 15 residues. Germline V CDR1 and CDR2: DFQATT, SNEGSKA (reference sequence). CDR3 in DNA: TGCAGTGCCGGGGACGACAGGGGACTAACAGATACGCAGTATTTT. It codes for CSAGDDRGLTDTQYF.

The chain employs TRBV6-5 and TRBJ1-2; D gene uncertain. CDR1 MNHEY and CDR2 SVGAGI come from the germline V gene. This CDR3 has 14 amino acids. The germline V and J ends were trimmed by 5 bases and 7 bases, with 17 bases remaining between them. CDR3 in DNA: TGTGCCAGCAGTACTAACGGGGTCGAGGCTGGCTACACCTTC. The encoded protein is CASSTNGVEAGYTF.

V is TRBV4-2 and J is TRBJ1-2; D is perhaps TRBD1 (6 bases). Germline loops: CDR1 LGHNA, CDR2 YNFKEQ. The CDR3 length is 15 residues. Trimming left V 1 base short and J 2 bases short, with 11 bases between. In DNA form, the CDR3 reads TGTGCCAGCAGCCAAGTTTTTGGGGGCAACTATGGCTACACCTTC. Translation gives CASSQVFGGNYGYTF.

The rearrangement joins TRBV5-1 to TRBJ1-5; a weak D match, TRBD1 (5 bases). Trimming removed 3 bases at V and 2 bases at J, with 21 bases between. This CDR3 has 18 residues. In germline, CDR1 is SGHRS, CDR2 YFSETQ. CDR3 sequence reads: CASSSRKRGSGGNQPQHF. CDR3 sequence (DNA): TGCGCCAGCAGCTCAAGGAAACGGGGGAGCGGGGGCAATCAGCCCCAGCATTTT.

The rearrangement links TRBV29-1 to TRBJ1-1; D not resolved. V was pared by 4 bases and J by 2 bases, with 11 bases between. The CDR3 runs to 13 residues. Looked up from germline, CDR1 is SQVTM and CDR2 is ANQGSEA. The CDR3 DNA reads as TGCAGCGTTGCCCAGGCCCCAAACACTGAAGCTTTCTTT. This gives the protein CSVAQAPNTEAFF.

This chain connects TRBV11-3 to TRBJ2-6; D gene uncertain. Looked up from germline, CDR1 is SGHNT and CDR2 is YENEEA. Trimming stripped 7 bases from V and 4 bases from J, with 8 bases between. The CDR3 runs to 13 residues. CDR3: CASNFLGANVLTF. The CDR3 nucleotides are TGTGCCAGCAACTTTTTAGGGGCCAACGTCCTGACTTTC. Looking up the rest from reference TRBV11-3 and TRBJ2-6 gives the full variable domain: EAGVVQSPRYKIIEKKQPVAFWCNPISGHNTLYWYLQNLGQGPELLIRYENEEAVDDSQLPKDRFSAERLKGVDSTLKIQPAELGDSAVYLCASNFLGANVLTFGAGSRLTVL.

The genes are TRBV3-1 and TRBJ1-2; D is uncertain. Germline V gene lookup returns CDR1 LGHDT and CDR2 YNNKEL (reference sequence). Trimming pared 0 bases from V and 8 bases from J, leaving 10 bases between. The CDR3 is made up of 13 amino acids. The CDR3 DNA reads TGTGCCAGCAGCCAAGACATCTCCTACGGCTACACCTTC. This gives the protein CASSQDISYGYTF.

Here the CDR3 DNA reads TGTGCCAGCAGCTTAAAAGGAGCGGGGGGGGTCGGCCACCATGAGCAGTTCTTC. This gives the protein CASSLKGAGGVGHHEQFF. The chain has TRBV7-2 and TRBJ2-1; TRBD2 aligns across 10 bases. CDR1 is SGHTA, CDR2 FQGNSA, per germline. This CDR3 has 18 amino acids. V lost 2 bases, J lost 8 bases, and 15 bases stayed unmatched. The whole variable domain, remainder taken from reference TRBV7-2 and TRBJ2-1, is GAGVSQSPSNKVTEKGKDVELRCDPISGHTALYWYRQSLGQGLEFLIYFQGNSAPDKSGLPSDRFSAERTGGSVSTLTIQRTQQEDSAVYLCASSLKGAGGVGHHEQFFGPGTRLTVL.

The genes are TRBV12-3 or TRBV12-4 and TRBJ1-2, with a possible D match to TRBD1 (5 bases). CDR3 size: 15 residues. V lost 6 bases and J 2 bases, leaving 16 bases between the germline ends. The CDR3: CASRKDTSPNYGYTF. In DNA, the CDR3 is TGTGCCAGCAGAAAGGACACCTCACCGAACTATGGCTACACCTTC.

This clonotype was counted at least ten times. This chain links TRBV20-1 with TRBJ2-1; 8 positions match TRBD2. The germline CDR1 and CDR2 sequences are DFQATT and SNEGSKA (reference sequence). V shed 6 bases, J shed 7 bases, and the junction held 14 bases outside the gene matches. CDR3 size: 15 residues. CDR3 loop: CSAPPGIAGTNEQFF. CDR3 coding DNA: TGCAGTGCGCCCCCCGGGATAGCGGGGACGAATGAGCAGTTCTTC.

The chain employs TRBV24-1 and TRBJ1-5; no clear D. CDR1 is KGHDR, CDR2 SFDVKD, per germline. The V end lost 5 bases, the J end lost 1 base, and 2 bases lay between the germline ends. The CDR3 spans 12 residues. CDR3 sequence: CATSASNQPQHF. In DNA form, the CDR3 reads TGTGCCACCAGTGCCAGCAATCAGCCCCAGCATTTT.

This clonotype was seen more than once but under ten times. This chain's CDR3 is CASSFSGQGNEQYF. As DNA, the CDR3 is TGTGCCAGCAGCTTTAGTGGACAGGGGAACGAGCAGTACTTC. This sequence joins TRBV7-6 and TRBJ2-4; TRBD1 matches 9 bases. The J call may be faulty, since TRBJ2-7 better matches the DNA end. Germline CDR1 is SGHVS and CDR2 is FNYEAQ. The length of the CDR3 is 14 residues.

This clonotype was picked up a small number of times. The CDR3 nucleotides read TGTGCCAGCAGCCATCTAGCACTTGGTGAGCAGTTCTTC. Translating it yields CASSHLALGEQFF. The chain joins TRBV12-3 or TRBV12-4 to TRBJ2-1, with D maybe TRBD2 (5 bases). The germline V and J ends were trimmed by 6 bases and 9 bases, with 15 bases remaining between them. The CDR3 runs 13 residues.

This chain uses TRBV11-2 with TRBJ2-3, with a tentative D call TRBD2 (7 bases). The CDR3 has 18 residues. The V gene's germline CDR1 is SGHAT and CDR2 FQNNGV. The V gene lost 5 bases and the J gene lost 2 bases, with 23 bases spanning the gap. The CDR3 protein is CASSRLRGGGGNTDTQYF. CDR3 nucleotide sequence: TGTGCCAGCAGCCGTCTACGGGGCGGGGGCGGAAACACAGATACGCAGTATTTT.